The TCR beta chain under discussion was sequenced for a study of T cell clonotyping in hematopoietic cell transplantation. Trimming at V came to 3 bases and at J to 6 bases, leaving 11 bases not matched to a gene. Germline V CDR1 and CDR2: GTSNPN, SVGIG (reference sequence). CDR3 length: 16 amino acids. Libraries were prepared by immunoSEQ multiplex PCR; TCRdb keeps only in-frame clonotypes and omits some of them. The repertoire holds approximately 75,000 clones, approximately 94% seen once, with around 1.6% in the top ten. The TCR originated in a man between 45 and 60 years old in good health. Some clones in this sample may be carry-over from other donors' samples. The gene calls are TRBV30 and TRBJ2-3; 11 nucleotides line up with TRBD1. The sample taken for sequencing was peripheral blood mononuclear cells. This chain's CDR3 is CAWSAAGTGGVDTQYF. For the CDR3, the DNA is TGTGCCTGGAGCGCGGCGGGGACAGGGGGGGTTGATACGCAGTATTTT.